The next 25 T cell receptor beta chains were all read from a single sample in a study of technical replicates of blood from a handful of donors. Method: immunoSEQ multiplex PCR; TCRdb's copy keeps in-frame clones and lacks some. The table lists some 75,000 clones, about 97% of them singletons. The sequencing input was T cells isolated from PBMCs. All receptors come from a human donor in good health.

The chain carries TRBV18 and TRBJ1-5; perhaps TRBD1 as D (5 bases). V was cut by 5 bases and J by 2 bases, with 16 bases left in between. The CDR3 runs to 16 residues. Per germline, CDR1 KGHSH and CDR2 LQKENI. The CDR3: CASSLNRIEGNQPQHF. CDR3 coding DNA: TGTGCCAGCTCATTGAACAGGATAGAAGGCAATCAGCCCCAGCATTTT.

The J gene is TRBJ2-7, the V gene TRBV10-2; the D gene is possibly TRBD2 (6 bases). Germline-derived CDR1 and CDR2 are WSHSY and SAAADI. Trimming removed 4 bases at V and 4 bases at J, with 11 bases between. This CDR3 spans 13 amino acids. The CDR3 sequence is CASSAWDSYEQYF. In DNA, the CDR3 is TGCGCCAGCAGTGCGTGGGACTCATACGAGCAGTACTTC.

CDR3 loop: CASSYGRSSGANVLTF. The CDR3, as DNA: TGTGCCAGCAGTTACGGCAGATCATCTGGGGCCAACGTCCTGACTTTC. V gene TRBV6-5 combines with J gene TRBJ2-6; the D is unclear. The V gene's germline CDR1 is MNHEY and CDR2 SVGAGI. Deletions cut 2 bases from V and 1 base from J, with 9 bases between. The CDR3 has 16 residues.

The V gene is TRBV6-5, the J gene TRBJ2-7; D possibly corresponds to TRBD2 (6 bases). CDR1 is MNHEY, CDR2 SVGAGI, per germline. The V gene lost 5 bases and the J gene lost 8 bases, with 16 bases spanning the gap. The CDR3 has 13 residues. CDR3 protein: CASSGDDGGKQYF. For the CDR3, the DNA is TGTGCCAGCAGTGGGGACGACGGAGGGAAGCAGTACTTC.

The genes are TRBV2 and TRBJ2-5; D uncertain. CDR3 length: 13 amino acids. Looked up from germline, CDR1 is SNHLY and CDR2 is FYNNEI. Trimming took off 4 bases at V and 5 bases at J, with 11 bases between the two ends. CDR3 protein: CASSGLSGETQYF. CDR3 nucleotide sequence: TGTGCCAGCAGTGGGCTGTCGGGTGAGACCCAGTACTTC.

The chain is built from TRBV9 and TRBJ2-2; 7 nucleotides align to TRBD1. V lost 4 bases to trimming and J lost 6 bases; unmatched junction nucleotides: 3. Germline assignment: CDR1 SGDLS and CDR2 YYNGEE. The CDR3 spans 13 residues. DNA of the CDR3: TGTGCCAGCAGCCGACAGGGCGCCGGGGAGCTGTTTTTT. As protein: CASSRQGAGELFF.

The chain couples TRBV4-3 to TRBJ1-1; 7 bases align to TRBD1. CDR3 size: 17 residues. The V segment lost 1 base and the J segment 0 bases; nucleotides outside the gene matches: 8. Germline V gene lookup returns CDR1 LGHNA and CDR2 YSLEER. The CDR3 DNA reads TGCGCCAGCAGCCAAGTTCCCGGGACAGACGTGAACACTGAAGCTTTCTTT. It is translated as CASSQVPGTDVNTEAFF.

J is TRBJ1-2 and V is TRBV5-5, with D tentatively TRBD1 (5 bases). CDR3 length: 15 amino acids. Per the germline V gene, CDR1 is SGHKS and CDR2 is YYEKEE (reference sequence). Trimming took 3 bases from V and 7 from J, leaving 19 bases between them. The CDR3 spells CASSSVRGGASGYTF. The CDR3, as DNA: TGTGCCAGCAGCTCGGTCCGGGGGGGAGCGTCTGGCTACACCTTC.

The chain employs TRBV4-3 and TRBJ2-1, with D possibly TRBD2 on 6 matching bases. Trimming shortened V by 2 bases and J by 7 bases, and 9 bases separated the two germline ends. Germline lookup yields CDR1 LGHNA and CDR2 YSLEER. The CDR3 runs 13 residues. The CDR3 here is CASSQYRGNEQFF. The CDR3 DNA reads TGCGCCAGCAGCCAATATCGGGGGAATGAGCAGTTCTTC.

This sequence joins TRBV4-3 and TRBJ2-1, with 11 bases matching TRBD2. The germline CDR1 and CDR2 sequences are LGHNA and YSLEER. This CDR3 spans 21 amino acids. The junction had 13 bases not matched to a gene; V was cut back by 0 bases and J by 0 bases. CDR3 in DNA: TGCGCCAGCAGCCAAGATGTTATACTAGCGGGAGCCCTGAGCTCCTACAATGAGCAGTTCTTC. The encoded protein is CASSQDVILAGALSSYNEQFF.

The chain combines TRBV21-1 with TRBJ1-2; the table assigns TRBD1, which was not confirmed against the DNA. TRBV21-1 counts as a pseudogene. The CDR3 length is 15 residues. Here the CDR3 reads CASTPEGTAYYGYTF. The CDR3 nucleotides read TGTGCCAGCACCCCAGAGGGGACAGCCTACTATGGCTACACCTTC.

The chain has TRBV7-2 and TRBJ1-4; 7 bases agree with TRBD1. The CDR3 is 14 residues long. Germline V gene data show CDR1 as SGHTA and CDR2 as FQGNSA. After removal of 6 bases from V and 4 bases from J, the junction contained 5 bases not matched to a gene. The CDR3 sequence is CASRIGTVNEKLFF. In DNA form, the CDR3 reads TGTGCCAGCAGAATCGGGACAGTTAATGAAAAACTGTTTTTT.

This chain joins TRBV4-2 and TRBJ1-2; 9 bases fit TRBD1. V lost 1 base and J lost 3; bases outside the gene matches: 3. Germline V gene sequence: CDR1 LGHNA, CDR2 YNFKEQ. This CDR3 comprises 15 residues. CDR3 DNA sequence: TGTGCCAGCAGCCAAGGGACAGGGGCGGACTATGGCTACACCTTC. Amino acid sequence: CASSQGTGADYGYTF.

This clone has only one observation. The rearrangement joins TRBV6-1 to TRBJ2-3; no clear D. V lost 2 bases and J 4 bases, leaving 10 bases between the germline ends. The CDR3 loop spans 14 amino acids. Looked up from germline, CDR1 is MNHNS and CDR2 is SASEGT. CDR3 amino acids: CASSESRSPDTQYF. CDR3 sequence (DNA): TGTGCCAGCAGTGAAAGTAGGAGCCCAGATACGCAGTATTTT.

CDR3 in amino acids: CASSRGQGSPYEQYF. CDR3 sequence (DNA): TGCGCCAGCAGCCGAGGACAGGGGTCGCCCTACGAGCAGTACTTC. The rearrangement links TRBV4-3 to TRBJ2-7; 9 bases align to TRBD1. J lost 2 bases, V lost 4 bases, and 6 bases had no gene match. Germline CDR1 reads LGHNA; CDR2 reads YSLEER. The CDR3 extends over 15 amino acids.

V and J are TRBV6-6 and TRBJ2-7; tentative D call: TRBD1 (5 bases). V lost 6 bases and J 3 bases, leaving 9 bases between the germline ends. CDR1 is MNHNY, CDR2 SVGAGI, per germline (reference sequence). CDR3 length: 12 residues. CDR3 amino acids: CASRDRYYEQYF. The CDR3, as DNA: TGTGCCAGCAGAGACAGATACTACGAGCAGTACTTC.

The genes are TRBV27 and TRBJ1-2; 9 bases are a match to TRBD1. The junction had 7 bases not matched to a gene; V was cut back by 6 bases and J by 8 bases. The CDR3 spans 13 residues. Germline CDR1 reads MNHEY; CDR2 reads SMNVEV (reference sequence). CDR3 nucleotides: TGTGCCAGCAGAAGGACAGGGGCCACCGGCTACACCTTC. It yields the protein CASRRTGATGYTF.

The chain is built from TRBV28 and TRBJ1-5; 7 nucleotides line up with TRBD1. The CDR3 has 15 amino acids. The junction had 11 bases not matched to a gene; V was cut back by 5 bases and J by 7 bases. Germline loops: CDR1 MDHEN, CDR2 SYDVKM. The DNA for the CDR3 is TGTGCCAGCAGTCATGATCATCAGGGGGTGCAGCCCCAGCATTTT. Amino acids: CASSHDHQGVQPQHF.

This clone appeared a few times. The chain carries TRBV6-5 and TRBJ2-7; TRBD1 might be the D (6 bases). The germline gives CDR1 MNHEY, CDR2 SVGAGI. The CDR3 extends over 15 amino acids. The V end was cut by 6 bases, the J end by 2 bases, with 17 bases between. The CDR3 protein is CASSRLSGEPYEQYF. In DNA, the CDR3 is TGTGCCAGCAGCCGGTTATCAGGGGAACCCTACGAGCAGTACTTC.

This chain uses TRBV2 with TRBJ2-3; the D is unclear. Germline loops: CDR1 SNHLY, CDR2 FYNNEI. CDR3 length equals 11 residues. The V and J ends lost 9 bases and 3 bases respectively, with 7 bases between them. CDR3 region: CARARTDTQYF. The CDR3 nucleotides are TGTGCCAGAGCACGTACAGATACGCAGTATTTT.

The gene calls are TRBV29-1 and TRBJ1-3; maybe TRBD1 (6 bases). Trimming cost V 5 bases and J 0 bases, with 11 bases left between them. This CDR3 is 14 amino acids long. Germline V gene sequence: CDR1 SQVTM, CDR2 ANQGSEA. The CDR3 coding sequence is TGCAGCGTTTGGCAAGGGGGCTCTGGAAACACCATATATTTT. Encoded protein: CSVWQGGSGNTIYF.

The V and J genes are TRBV12-2 and TRBJ2-7; TRBD1 was called by the table and not checked on the DNA. TRBV12-2 is designated a pseudogene. CDR3 length: 16 residues. Here the CDR3 reads CASRSKCDRDENEQYF. The CDR3 region has the DNA TGTGCAAGTCGCTCAAAATGCGACAGGGATGAAAACGAGCAGTACTTC.

V and J are TRBV19 and TRBJ2-7; 10 nucleotides agree with TRBD1. This CDR3 region has 15 residues. Germline V lookup: CDR1 LNHDA, CDR2 SQIVND (reference sequence). J gave up 1 base and V 8 bases, and 8 bases lay outside the gene matches. CDR3 region: CASDLGQGVSYEQYF. The CDR3 DNA is TGTGCCAGTGATCTTGGACAGGGGGTTTCCTACGAGCAGTACTTC. Complete variable domain (other parts from reference TRBV19 and TRBJ2-7): DGGITQSPKYLFRKEGQNVTLSCEQNLNHDAMYWYRQDPGQGLRLIYYSQIVNDFQKGDIAEGYSVSREKKESFPLTVTSAQKNPTAFYLCASDLGQGVSYEQYFGPGTRLTVT.

The rearrangement links TRBV6-6 to TRBJ2-1, with 11 bases lining up with TRBD2. Germline CDR1 is MNHNY and CDR2 is SVGAGI (reference sequence). Trimming at V came to 8 bases and at J to 3 bases, leaving 9 bases not matched to a gene. CDR3 length equals 16 residues. CDR3: CASSIAGGPGYNEQFF. The DNA of the CDR3 is TGTGCCAGCTCTATAGCGGGAGGGCCGGGCTACAATGAGCAGTTCTTC.

The chain couples TRBV19 to TRBJ1-5; 7 bases line up with TRBD1. The CDR3 spans 14 residues. V shed 8 bases, J shed 5 bases, and the junction held 9 bases outside the gene matches. The germline gives CDR1 LNHDA, CDR2 SQIVND (reference sequence). For the CDR3, the DNA is TGTGCCAGTCAGAGACAGGGAACGTATCAGCCCCAGCATTTT. Amino acid sequence: CASQRQGTYQPQHF.